Shown below are 27 T cell receptor beta chains from a single sample sequenced in a study of T cell clonality in common variable immunodeficiency (dated by TCRdb to between 2015 and 2016). Points the paper makes about the study in general: CVID TCRbeta sequences reportedly showed fewer deletions and N-nucleotide insertions and lacked highly modified clones with 13 or more V deletions.

Antigens of these TCRs are unknown. The library was produced with the immunoSEQ multiplex PCR assay. What TCRdb holds here is the immuneACCESS table cut down to in-frame rearrangements. Part of the clones is not present; checked against another copy, under half of the missing clones reflect an unresolved V gene, and the others are unexplained. The sample features approximately 30,000 clones, and none is a singleton. 25% to 35% of the sample goes to the ten largest clones. Material for sequencing was peripheral blood mononuclear cells. The receptors come from a human donor with common variable immunodeficiency.

With respect to this clone: Read coverage stops 3 residues before the CDR3 terminus; the germline J gene supplies the remainder. This rearrangement joins TRBV18 to TRBJ2-3, with 7 bases matching TRBD2. The V gene end was trimmed by 0 bases and the J gene end by 2 bases; junction bases not matched to a gene: 5. CDR3 length: 16 amino acids. Germline V lookup: CDR1 KGHSH, CDR2 LQKENI. The CDR3 is CASSPPSSGPTDTQYF. The CDR3 DNA, read in part, is TGTGCCAGCTCACCACCGTCTAGCGGACCCACAGATACG.

This clone was found many times. The sequenced fragment ends 3 residues before the CDR3 boundary, so the rest is inferred from the germline J gene. V gene TRBV10-3 combines with J gene TRBJ2-3; D is perhaps TRBD2 (6 bases). This CDR3 has 15 amino acids. The germline CDR1 and CDR2 sequences are ENHRY and SYGVKD. The V and J ends lost 2 bases and 2 bases respectively, with 11 bases between them. The CDR3 bases that were read are TGTGCCATCAGTGAGCTTCGGGGGAACACAGATACG. Protein sequence: CAISELRGNTDT. The full CDR3 reads CAISELRGNTDTQYF.

This clone was observed many times. The read is 3 residues too short to cover the CDR3 end, so that end is filled in from the germline J gene. The chain has TRBV20-1 and TRBJ2-3; 9 bases line up with TRBD2. The CDR3 has 15 residues. Germline V lookup: CDR1 DFQATT, CDR2 SNEGSKA (reference sequence). V lost 3 bases to trimming and J lost 2 bases; unmatched junction nucleotides: 6. The CDR3 here is CSASGRGGITDTQYF. The CDR3 DNA, read in part, is TGCAGTGCTAGTGGGCGGGGGGGCATCACAGATACG.

The table lists this clone with a few counts. The missing CDR3 end, 3 residues past where the read stops, is filled in from the germline J gene. The J gene is TRBJ1-1, the V gene TRBV7-2, with 10 bases lining up with TRBD1. The CDR3 length is 14 residues. Germline V gene lookup returns CDR1 SGHTA and CDR2 FQGNSA. CDR3 sequence: CASSAPGQGLVAFF. The sequenced part of the CDR3 DNA is TGTGCCAGCAGCGCCCCGGGACAGGGGCTTGTA. Supplemented by reference TRBV7-2 and TRBJ1-1, the full variable domain reads GAGVSQSPSNKVTEKGKDVELRCDPISGHTALYWYRQSLGQGLEFLIYFQGNSAPDKSGLPSDRFSAERTGGSVSTLTIQRTQQEDSAVYLCASSAPGQGLVAFFGQGTRLTVV.

This clone was counted ten times or more. The chain's CDR3 is CASSLGLRTGELFF. The part of the CDR3 DNA that was read is TGTGCCAGCAGCTTAGGGCTGAGGACCGGGGAG. J is TRBJ2-2 and V is TRBV7-2; D ambiguous. The CDR3 end lies 3 residues beyond the end of the read and is filled in from the germline J gene. Trimming shortened V by 1 base and J by 5 bases, and 8 bases separated the two germline ends. Germline V gene sequence: CDR1 SGHTA, CDR2 FQGNSA. This CDR3 is 14 amino acids long.

This clone was seen ten or more times. The read falls 3 residues short of the CDR3 end, and the missing part is taken from the germline J gene. The chain employs TRBV11-2 and TRBJ1-6; TRBD1 aligns across 8 bases. The CDR3 sequence is 15 residues long. The V gene's germline CDR1 is SGHAT and CDR2 FQNNGV. The CDR3 sequence is CASSPQGQALATLHF. The sequenced CDR3 bases are TGTGCCAGCAGCCCACAGGGACAGGCCCTTGCGACC.

In its sample, this clone was seen many times. The sequenced part of the CDR3 DNA is TGTGCCAGCAGCTTAGCACTAGCGAGCGAGTACAATGAG. It codes for CASSLALASEYNE. From start to end, the CDR3 is CASSLALASEYNEQFF. The chain joins TRBV7-3 to TRBJ2-1; 7 nucleotides align to TRBD2. The read ends 3 residues shy of where the CDR3 ends; the end is completed using the germline J gene. This CDR3 region has 16 residues. Germline values: CDR1 SGHTA, CDR2 FQGTGA. The V and J ends lost 2 bases and 4 bases, in that order; junction bases with no gene match: 8.

This clone was seen at least ten times. The read finishes 3 residues shy of the CDR3 end, and the germline J gene is used to complete it. This same CDR3 is encoded by further DNA sequences in the sample. The chain links TRBV5-1 to TRBJ2-3, with 9 bases that match TRBD1. CDR3 length equals 13 residues. From germline, CDR1 is SGHRS and CDR2 YFSETQ. V was clipped by 7 bases and J by 0 bases; unmatched bases: 0. The sequenced part of the CDR3 DNA is TGCGCCAGCGGGACAGGGAGCACAGATACG. Translation gives CASGTGSTDT. The whole CDR3 region reads CASGTGSTDTQYF.

This clone was picked up a small number of times. The read gets to within 3 residues of the CDR3 end, and the germline J gene fills in the rest. The chain couples TRBV7-2 to TRBJ2-5; 8 bases fit TRBD1. The CDR3 runs to 14 residues. Germline V gives CDR1 SGHTA, CDR2 FQGNSA. The junction had 3 bases not matched to a gene; V was cut back by 1 base and J by 5 bases. The covered CDR3 bases are TGTGCCAGCAGCTTAGGGACAGGGAGGGAGACC. It specifies CASSLGTGRET. The whole CDR3 protein is CASSLGTGRETQYF.

At least ten counts were recorded for this clone. The read gets to within 3 residues of the CDR3 end, and the germline J gene fills in the rest. J is TRBJ1-2 and V is TRBV5-1; D is unclear. Looked up from germline, CDR1 is SGHRS and CDR2 is YFSETQ. There are 14 residues in the CDR3. The V gene lost 0 bases and the J gene lost 3 bases, with 9 bases spanning the gap. CDR3 loop: CASSLGGLDYGYTF. The CDR3 bases that were read are TGCGCCAGCAGCTTGGGCGGACTTGACTATGGC.

This clone was counted at least ten times. The read terminates 3 residues before the CDR3 end, so the remaining end is supplied by the germline J gene. V is TRBV18 and J is TRBJ1-1; D uncertain. Germline V gene sequence: CDR1 KGHSH, CDR2 LQKENI. Trimming pared 6 bases from V and 1 base from J, leaving 12 bases between. There are 14 residues in the CDR3. CDR3 residues: CASSRSGSNTEAFF. The covered CDR3 bases are TGTGCCAGCTCCCGATCCGGGTCGAACACTGAA.

This clone was picked up many times. The read terminates 3 residues before the CDR3 end, so the remaining end is supplied by the germline J gene. V gene TRBV18 combines with J gene TRBJ1-1; no clear D gene. Trimming removed 7 bases at V and 1 base at J, with 10 bases between. The length of the CDR3 is 13 residues. From germline, CDR1 is KGHSH and CDR2 LQKENI. CDR3 amino acids: CASCLTENTEAFF. The CDR3 DNA, read in part, is TGTGCCAGCTGTTTAACAGAGAACACTGAA.

A few counts support this clone. The CDR3 end is not reached by the read, which stops 3 residues before it; the germline J gene fills it in. The gene calls are TRBV30 and TRBJ2-2; 7 bases align to TRBD2. The CDR3 consists of 16 residues. Trimming cost V 0 bases and J 0 bases; bases outside gene matches: 4. CDR1 and CDR2 (germline): GTSNPN, SVGIG (reference sequence). The part of the CDR3 DNA that was read is TGTGCCTGGAGTGTACGGCTAGCGGCGAACACCGGGGAG. Residues: CAWSVRLAANTGE. The complete CDR3 sequence is CAWSVRLAANTGELFF.

This clone was seen ten or more times. The read is 3 residues too short to cover the CDR3 end, so that end is filled in from the germline J gene. The genes are TRBV18 and TRBJ1-6; D is unclear. CDR1 is KGHSH, CDR2 LQKENI, per germline. V was clipped by 7 bases and J by 7 bases, with 11 bases between them. This CDR3 is 13 amino acids long. This CDR3 reads CASLQLPNSPLHF. CDR3 DNA (partial): TGTGCCAGCTTACAACTACCCAATTCACCC.

This clone has at least ten counts. The DNA ends 3 residues before the CDR3 does, and the rest of the CDR3 is filled in from the germline J gene. V and J are TRBV29-1 and TRBJ2-3; D possibly corresponds to TRBD1 (5 bases). Trimming stripped 6 bases from V and 4 bases from J, with 11 bases between. Per the germline V gene, CDR1 is SQVTM and CDR2 is ANQGSEA. This CDR3 is 12 amino acids long. The CDR3 sequence is CSVRRDSDTQYF. CDR3 bases read: TGCAGCGTGCGCAGGGATTCAGATACG.

This clone has at least ten counts. The read halts 3 residues ahead of the CDR3 end, with the missing end drawn from the germline J gene. The gene calls are TRBV20-1 and TRBJ1-5; TRBD1 is a possible D gene (5 bases). This CDR3 contains 11 residues. Trimming stripped 0 bases from V and 8 bases from J, with 5 bases between. Germline V gene lookup returns CDR1 DFQATT and CDR2 SNEGSKA (reference sequence). The CDR3 sequence is CSAREGEPQHF. CDR3 DNA (partial): TGCAGTGCTAGAGAAGGGGAGCCC.

This clone showed up many times. The read halts 3 residues ahead of the CDR3 end, with the missing end drawn from the germline J gene. This sequence joins TRBV18 and TRBJ1-1, with D possibly matching TRBD1 (5 bases). Trimming removed 3 bases from V and 5 bases from J, with 28 bases in between. Germline CDR1 reads KGHSH; CDR2 reads LQKENI. This CDR3 contains 19 residues. The CDR3 protein is CASSPLETFTGSPNTEAFF. CDR3 DNA (partial): TGTGCCAGCTCACCGCTTGAAACATTCACAGGTAGTCCGAATACTGAA.

In the case of this clone: The DNA ends 3 residues before the CDR3 does, and the rest of the CDR3 is filled in from the germline J gene. The same CDR3 also results from other DNA sequences found in this sample. This rearrangement joins TRBV19 to TRBJ2-5, with a weak D call TRBD1 (5 bases). This CDR3 has 14 residues. Trimming left V 3 bases short and J 1 base short, with 9 bases between. Germline V lookup: CDR1 LNHDA, CDR2 SQIVND (reference sequence). CDR3 sequence reads: CASSIQGPQETQYF. The covered CDR3 bases are TGTGCCAGTAGTATCCAGGGCCCCCAAGAGACC.

Comment on this clone: The read stops 3 residues short of the end of the CDR3; the missing end is completed from the germline J gene. The chain is built from TRBV7-9 and TRBJ1-1; no clear D gene. V was clipped by 6 bases and J by 5 bases, with 10 bases between them. The CDR3 sequence is 12 residues long. Germline V gene lookup returns CDR1 SEHNR and CDR2 FQNEAQ (reference sequence). CDR3 sequence reads: CASSRAGTEAFF. CDR3 DNA, as far as it was read: TGTGCCAGCAGTCGCGCCGGGACTGAA.

Many counts were recorded for this clone. Read data end 3 residues before the CDR3 end; the end is taken from the germline J gene. V and J are TRBV6-4 and TRBJ2-2, with 9 bases lining up with TRBD2. The V gene's germline CDR1 is MRHNA and CDR2 SNTAGT. The trim removed 4 bases at V and 6 bases at J, leaving 6 bases unmatched. CDR3 length: 15 residues. The part of the CDR3 DNA that was read is TGTGCCAGCAGTGGGCGGACTAGCGTATCCGGGGAG. It specifies CASSGRTSVSGE. The entire CDR3 sequence reads CASSGRTSVSGELFF.

Only a few counts were recorded for this clone. The read ends 3 residues shy of where the CDR3 ends; the end is completed using the germline J gene. This sequence joins TRBV6-1 and TRBJ1-2, with a weak D call TRBD1 (5 bases). V was shortened by 3 bases and J by 3 bases, with 8 bases between the two germline ends. CDR3 length: 13 residues. Germline CDR1 MNHNS, CDR2 SASEGT. The CDR3: CASSDREYYGYTF. CDR3 DNA, as far as it was read: TGTGCCAGCAGTGACAGGGAATACTATGGC.

As concerns this clone: The sequenced fragment ends 3 residues before the CDR3 boundary, so the rest is inferred from the germline J gene. The chain is built from TRBV6-2 or TRBV6-3 and TRBJ2-7; 10 bases match TRBD2. Per the germline V gene, CDR1 is MNHEY and CDR2 is SVGEGT. V shed 7 bases and J 2 bases; nucleotides not matched to a gene: 11. The CDR3 is 16 amino acids. The sequenced part of the CDR3 DNA is TGTGCCAGCACCGACCGGGCTAGCGGGGGAACCTACGAG. As protein: CASTDRASGGTYE. The full CDR3 sequence reads CASTDRASGGTYEQYF.

This clone was detected only a few times. One end of the junction does not line up with germline, which may come from a read error. The read terminates 3 residues before the CDR3 end, so the remaining end is supplied by the germline J gene. This chain links TRBV7-3 with TRBJ2-7, with unresolved D. The CDR3 loop spans 13 amino acids. Germline V lookup: CDR1 SGHTA, CDR2 FQGTGA. CDR3 bases read: TGTTCCAGCAGCTTAGCCGGGTACAACGAG. It specifies CSSSLAGYNE. The full CDR3 protein reads CSSSLAGYNEQYF.

Details on this clone: The read gets to within 3 residues of the CDR3 end, and the germline J gene fills in the rest. The chain links TRBV7-9 to TRBJ1-1; possible D gene TRBD1, 5 bases. V dropped 4 bases and J dropped 7 bases, with 13 bases sitting between them. This CDR3 is 13 amino acids long. The germline V gene has CDR1 SEHNR and CDR2 FQNEAQ (reference sequence). The covered CDR3 bases are TGTGCCAGCAGCTCCAGCTGGGGGGGTGAA. Protein product: CASSSSWGGE. The full CDR3 protein reads CASSSSWGGEAFF.

Of note for this clone: The CDR3 goes on 3 residues after the read ends, and that part is filled in from the germline J gene. The genes are TRBV5-1 and TRBJ2-4, with D possibly TRBD2 on 6 matching bases. V lost 4 bases to trimming and J lost 3 bases, with 11 bases between them. The CDR3 is made up of 14 amino acids. CDR1 SGHRS and CDR2 YFSETQ come from the germline V gene. CDR3 DNA (partial): TGCGCCAGCAGCCCCAGGGAGGACAAAAACATT. Translated, it gives CASSPREDKNI. The whole CDR3 region reads CASSPREDKNIQYF.

This clone has more than one count but fewer than ten. The CDR3 goes on 3 residues after the read ends, and that part is filled in from the germline J gene. The chain has TRBV6-2 or TRBV6-3 and TRBJ2-5, with 12 positions matching TRBD2. The V gene's germline CDR1 is MNHEY and CDR2 SVGEGT. The CDR3 consists of 14 residues. After removal of 4 bases from V and 4 bases from J, the junction contained 1 base not matched to a gene. CDR3: CASSLTSGGETQYF. Incomplete CDR3 DNA: TGTGCCAGCAGTTTGACTAGCGGGGGAGAGACC.

This clone appeared many times. Coverage ceases 3 residues before the CDR3 finishes, and the germline J gene fills in the end. This sequence joins TRBV7-9 and TRBJ1-1; D remains ambiguous. Per germline, CDR1 SEHNR and CDR2 FQNEAQ (reference sequence). The ends were cut back, 2 bases at V and 4 bases at J, with 5 bases in the middle. CDR3 length equals 12 residues. The CDR3 DNA, read in part, is TGTGCCAGCAGCTTAATGCGCACTGAA. Translation: CASSLMRTE. The full CDR3 sequence reads CASSLMRTEAFF.